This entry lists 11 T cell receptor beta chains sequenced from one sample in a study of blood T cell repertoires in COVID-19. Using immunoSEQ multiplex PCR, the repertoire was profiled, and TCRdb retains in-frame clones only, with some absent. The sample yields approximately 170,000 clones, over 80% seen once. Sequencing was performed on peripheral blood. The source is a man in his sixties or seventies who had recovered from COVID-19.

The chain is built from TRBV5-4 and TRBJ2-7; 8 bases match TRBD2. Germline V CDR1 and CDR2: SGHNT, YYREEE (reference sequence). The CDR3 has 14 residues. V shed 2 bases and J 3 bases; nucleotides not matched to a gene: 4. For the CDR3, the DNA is TGTGCCAGCAGCTTTTTCGGGGGGGGCTACGAGCAGTACTTC. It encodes CASSFFGGGYEQYF.

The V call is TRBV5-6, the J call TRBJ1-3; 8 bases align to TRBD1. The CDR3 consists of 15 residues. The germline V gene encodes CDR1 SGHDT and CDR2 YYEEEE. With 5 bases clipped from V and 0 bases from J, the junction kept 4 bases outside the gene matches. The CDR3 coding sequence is TGTGCCAGCAGGAGGACAGGGAGCTCTGGAAACACCATATATTTT. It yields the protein CASRRTGSSGNTIYF.

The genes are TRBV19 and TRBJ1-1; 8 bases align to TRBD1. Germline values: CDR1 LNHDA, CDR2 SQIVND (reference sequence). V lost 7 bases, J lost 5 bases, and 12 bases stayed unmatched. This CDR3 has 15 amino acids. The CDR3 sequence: CASTFLGQGGTEAFF. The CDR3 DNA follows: TGTGCCAGTACTTTTCTTGGACAGGGAGGTACTGAAGCTTTCTTT.

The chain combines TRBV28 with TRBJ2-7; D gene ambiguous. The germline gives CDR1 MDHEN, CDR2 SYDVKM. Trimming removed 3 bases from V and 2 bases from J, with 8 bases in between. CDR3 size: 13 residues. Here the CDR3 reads CASSLASTYEQYF. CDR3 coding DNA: TGTGCCAGCAGTTTGGCCTCAACCTACGAGCAGTACTTC. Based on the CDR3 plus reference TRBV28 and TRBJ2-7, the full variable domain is DVKVTQSSRYLVKRTGEKVFLECVQDMDHENMFWYRQDPGLGLRLIYFSYDVKMKEKGDIPEGYSVSREKKERFSLILESASTNQTSMYLCASSLASTYEQYFGPGTRLTVT.

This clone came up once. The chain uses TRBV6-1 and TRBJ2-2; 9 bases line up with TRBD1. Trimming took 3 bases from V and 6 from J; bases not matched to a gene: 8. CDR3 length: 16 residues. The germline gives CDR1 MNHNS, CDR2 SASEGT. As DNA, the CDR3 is TGTGCCAGCAGTGACCCGACAGGGGGTGCGGCCGGGGAGCTGTTTTTT. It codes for CASSDPTGGAAGELFF.

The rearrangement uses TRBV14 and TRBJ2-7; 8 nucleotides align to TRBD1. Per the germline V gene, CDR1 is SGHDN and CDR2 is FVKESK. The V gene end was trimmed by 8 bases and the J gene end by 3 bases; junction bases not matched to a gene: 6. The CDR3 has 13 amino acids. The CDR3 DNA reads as TGTGCCAGCGATGCGACAGGGGACTACGAGCAGTACTTC. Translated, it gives CASDATGDYEQYF.

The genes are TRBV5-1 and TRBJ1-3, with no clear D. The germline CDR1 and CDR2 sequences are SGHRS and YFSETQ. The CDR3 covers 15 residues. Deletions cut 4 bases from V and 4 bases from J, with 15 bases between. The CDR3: CASSPLGDSGNTIYF. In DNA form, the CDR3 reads TGCGCCAGCAGCCCTCTCGGAGATTCGGGAAACACCATATATTTT.

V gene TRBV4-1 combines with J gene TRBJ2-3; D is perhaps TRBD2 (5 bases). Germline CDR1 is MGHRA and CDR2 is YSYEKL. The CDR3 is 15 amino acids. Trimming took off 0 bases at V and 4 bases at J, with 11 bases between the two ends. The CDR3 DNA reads TGCGCCAGCAGCCAAGATCTGAGGGATTCAGATACGCAGTATTTT. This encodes CASSQDLRDSDTQYF.

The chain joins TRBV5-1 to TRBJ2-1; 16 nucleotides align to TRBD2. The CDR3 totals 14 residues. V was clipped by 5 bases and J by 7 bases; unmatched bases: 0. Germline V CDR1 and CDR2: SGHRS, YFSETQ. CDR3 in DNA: TGCGCCAGCAGGGGACTAGCGGGAGGGAATGAGCAGTTCTTC. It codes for CASRGLAGGNEQFF.

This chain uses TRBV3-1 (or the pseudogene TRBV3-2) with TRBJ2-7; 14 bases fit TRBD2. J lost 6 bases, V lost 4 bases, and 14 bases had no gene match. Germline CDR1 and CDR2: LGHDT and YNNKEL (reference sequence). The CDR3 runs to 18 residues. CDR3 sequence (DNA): TGTGCCAGCAGCCCCCGGACTAGCGGGAGGCCCCTCCCCAGCGAGCAGTACTTC. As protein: CASSPRTSGRPLPSEQYF.

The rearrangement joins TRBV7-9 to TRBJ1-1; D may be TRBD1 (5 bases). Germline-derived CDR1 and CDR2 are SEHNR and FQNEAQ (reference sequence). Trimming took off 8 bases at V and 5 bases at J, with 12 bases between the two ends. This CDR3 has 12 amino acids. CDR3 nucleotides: TGTGCCAGCGCAAGGGGTACGACTGAAGCTTTCTTT. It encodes CASARGTTEAFF.